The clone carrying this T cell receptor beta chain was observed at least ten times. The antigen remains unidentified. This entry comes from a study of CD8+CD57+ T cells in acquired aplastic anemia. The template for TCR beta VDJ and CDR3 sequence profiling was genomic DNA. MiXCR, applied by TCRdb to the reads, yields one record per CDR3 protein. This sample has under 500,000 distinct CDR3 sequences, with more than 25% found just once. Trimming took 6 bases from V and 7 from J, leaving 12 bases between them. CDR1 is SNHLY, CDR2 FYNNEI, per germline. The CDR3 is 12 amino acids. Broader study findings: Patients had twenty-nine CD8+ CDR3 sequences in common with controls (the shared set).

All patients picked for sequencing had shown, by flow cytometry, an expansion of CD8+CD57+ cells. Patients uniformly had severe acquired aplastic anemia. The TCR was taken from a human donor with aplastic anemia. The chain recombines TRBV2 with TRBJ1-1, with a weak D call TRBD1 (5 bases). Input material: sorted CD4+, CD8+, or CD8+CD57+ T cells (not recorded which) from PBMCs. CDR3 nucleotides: TGTGCCAGCAGGGGGCGACAAAATGAAGCTTTCTTT. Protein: CASRGRQNEAFF. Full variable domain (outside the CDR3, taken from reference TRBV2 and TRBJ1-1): EPEVTQTPSHQVTQMGQEVILRCVPISNHLYFYWYRQILGQKVEFLVSFYNNEISEKSEIFDDQFSVERPDGSNFTLKIRSTKLEDSAMYFCASRGRQNEAFFGQGTRLTVV.